This T cell receptor beta chain is drawn from a study of blood T cell repertoires in COVID-19. Germline V gene sequence: CDR1 LGHDT, CDR2 YNNKEL (reference sequence). This CDR3 is 15 amino acids long. V gave up 4 bases and J gave up 9 bases, with 22 bases separating them. In the original processing: Reference gene primer amplification gave estimated nucleated cell counts. Clones were sequenced by immunoSEQ multiplex PCR, and TCRdb holds only the in-frame ones, with some missing. For V, J and clone size, that table is used; D and trimming come from the DNA. The sample consists of about 270,000 clones, 70% to 90% of them appearing once.

V is TRBV3-1 (or the pseudogene TRBV3-2) and J is TRBJ2-7; a possible D gene is TRBD2 (5 bases). This TCR derives from a woman aged 25 to 39 with COVID-19, enrolled during active disease. Sequencing was carried out using peripheral blood. The CDR3 DNA sequence: TGTGCCAGCAGCCCCCTCCCTTTCCCCCGGGGTAGGCAGTACTTC. It yields the protein CASSPLPFPRGRQYF.